Listed below are T cell receptor beta chains from one sample, sequenced in a study of T cell responses to AZD1222 COVID-19 vaccine. Clones were sequenced by immunoSEQ multiplex PCR, and TCRdb holds only the in-frame ones, with some missing. Of about 210,000 clones listed, over 80% were seen once; the top ten hold roughly 1.3%. Sequencing used peripheral blood, obtained on day 0 of AZD1222 vaccination. Every receptor here comes from an adult in good health. The CDR3 runs from the conserved cysteine through the conserved F or W. The D gene is left open where the match is weak. Size values are once, few and many counts, or a class for expanded clones, and some rows have none.

D gene	V gene	clone size	J gene	CDR3 protein	CDR3 DNA
.	TRBV2	once	TRBJ1-3	CATEGLASGNTIYF	TGTGCCACCGAGGGCCTGGCTTCTGGAAACACCATATATTTT
TRBD1	TRBV5-1	.	TRBJ1-2	CASSLVYTGVRGYTF	TGCGCCAGCAGCTTGGTATATACAGGGGTTCGGGGCTACACCTTC
.	TRBV5-6	few	TRBJ1-4	CASSLDGNEKLFF	TGTGCCAGCAGCTTGGACGGGAATGAAAAACTGTTTTTT
TRBD1	TRBV3-1/TRBV3-2	.	TRBJ2-7	CASSQGNWAGGYEQYF	TGTGCCAGCAGCCAAGGTAATTGGGCAGGGGGCTACGAGCAGTACTTC
TRBD2	TRBV7-8	.	TRBJ2-3	CASSLTSGGGTDTQYF	TGTGCCAGCAGCTTAACTAGCGGGGGGGGCACAGATACGCAGTATTTT
.	TRBV5-4	.	TRBJ1-1	CASSGPSWGGNTEAFF	TGTGCCAGCAGCGGACCTTCTTGGGGCGGGAACACTGAAGCTTTCTTT
.	TRBV25-1	.	TRBJ2-7	CASSDFGRSYEQYF	TGTGCCAGCAGTGATTTTGGCAGATCCTACGAGCAGTACTTC
.	TRBV5-6	.	TRBJ2-1	CASSLNLFEQFF	TGTGCCAGCAGCTTGAATTTATTTGAGCAGTTCTTC
.	TRBV7-3	.	TRBJ2-3	CASSFRTGVGTDTQYF	TGTGCCAGCAGCTTCCGAACGGGGGTCGGCACAGATACGCAGTATTTT
TRBD1	TRBV6-6	.	TRBJ2-7	CATQGQAREQYF	TGTGCCACTCAGGGACAGGCTAGAGAGCAGTACTTC
TRBD1	TRBV7-2	.	TRBJ1-2	CASSAGQGTGYTF	TGTGCCAGCAGCGCTGGACAGGGTACCGGCTACACCTTC
TRBD2	TRBV7-9	.	TRBJ2-3	CASSSILALSTDTQYF	TGTGCCAGCAGCTCTATACTAGCGCTCAGCACAGATACGCAGTATTTT
.	TRBV19	.	TRBJ2-7	CASTTVGYKGEQYF	TGTGCCAGTACCACCGTGGGCTATAAGGGGGAGCAGTACTTC
TRBD1	TRBV15	few	TRBJ1-3	CATSVDRGHGNTIYF	TGTGCCACCAGCGTAGACAGGGGGCATGGAAACACCATATATTTT
.	TRBV29-1	.	TRBJ1-4	CSVARVDATNEKLFF	TGCAGCGTGGCCCGGGTAGACGCAACTAATGAAAAACTGTTTTTT
.	TRBV9	.	TRBJ2-2	CASSGAGTGELFF	TGTGCCAGCAGCGGTGCGGGCACCGGGGAGCTGTTTTTT
TRBD1	TRBV11-2	.	TRBJ1-5	CASSPGTGNQPQHF	TGTGCCAGCAGCCCTGGGACAGGAAATCAGCCCCAGCATTTT
.	TRBV19	.	TRBJ2-5	CASSMGVYGETQYF	TGTGCCAGTAGCATGGGAGTGTACGGAGAGACCCAGTACTTC
TRBD1	TRBV6-2/TRBV6-3	.	TRBJ2-3	CASSYHDRGYSTDTQYF	TGTGCCAGCAGTTACCACGACAGGGGCTATAGCACAGATACGCAGTATTTT
TRBD2	TRBV19	.	TRBJ2-5	CASRRLSGGRGETQYF	TGTGCCAGTAGACGGCTAAGCGGGGGGAGGGGAGAGACCCAGTACTTC
.	TRBV6-2/TRBV6-3	few	TRBJ1-2	CASSQGNYGYTF	TGTGCCAGCAGCCAGGGAAACTATGGCTACACCTTC
.	TRBV18	.	TRBJ2-2	CASSPEWKDTGELFF	TGTGCCAGCTCACCAGAGTGGAAGGACACCGGGGAGCTGTTTTTT
.	TRBV19	.	TRBJ1-2	CASSGVGLLYGYTF	TGTGCCAGTAGTGGGGTCGGGCTGCTCTATGGCTACACCTTC
.	TRBV5-6	.	TRBJ2-4	CASSLPNLQGTLAKNIQYF	TGTGCCAGCAGCTTGCCCAACCTACAGGGTACACTAGCCAAAAACATTCAGTACTTC
.	TRBV5-4	once	TRBJ2-5	CASGGQWETQYF	TGTGCCAGCGGGGGGCAGTGGGAGACCCAGTACTTC
.	TRBV20-1	.	TRBJ1-2	CSAIYYGYTF	TGCAGTGCTATCTACTATGGCTACACCTTC
TRBD2	TRBV5-1	once	TRBJ2-7	CASSSYPGTSGVITSYEQYF	TGCGCCAGCAGCAGCTACCCCGGGACTAGCGGGGTGATAACCTCCTACGAGCAGTACTTC
.	TRBV10-3	.	TRBJ1-2	CAIRRAGGYNYGYTF	TGTGCCATCAGAAGAGCGGGGGGGTATAACTATGGCTACACCTTC
.	TRBV10-3	once	TRBJ1-5	CAISESLGVGQPQHF	TGTGCCATCAGTGAGTCCCTAGGGGTGGGTCAGCCCCAGCATTTT
.	TRBV7-9	.	TRBJ2-2	CASSWTRGTGELFF	TGTGCCAGCAGCTGGACTCGGGGCACCGGGGAGCTGTTTTTT
.	TRBV19	once	TRBJ1-2	CASSILGTGGYTF	TGTGCCAGTAGTATTTTGGGGACCGGGGGCTACACCTTC
.	TRBV13	.	TRBJ1-1	CASSTRRSTEAFF	TGTGCCAGCAGCACCCGCCGGAGCACTGAAGCTTTCTTT
TRBD1	TRBV30	.	TRBJ1-5	CAWGGTGRDQPQHF	TGTGCCTGGGGAGGGACAGGGAGAGACCAGCCCCAGCATTTT